This T cell receptor beta chain is drawn from a study of blood T cells in healthy people across ages. The CDR3 sequence is 14 residues long. The V gene's germline CDR1 is KGHDR and CDR2 SFDVKD. V dropped 4 bases and J dropped 5 bases, with 14 bases sitting between them. Alongside a J-beta primer mix, a sample-barcoded 5' primer served in a second PCR lasting roughly 7 to 12 cycles. TCRdb reprocessed the 5' RACE reads with MiXCR, giving one entry per CDR3 protein. This repertoire shows 1,800,000 or so distinct CDR3 sequences, roughly two fifths found once; its top ten account for around 23%. The chain combines TRBV24-1 with TRBJ2-7; D possibly corresponds to TRBD1 (6 bases). The sample consisted of blood. The receptor was derived from a human donor in good health. The CDR3 DNA follows: TGTGCCACCAGTGAGGGGACAAGTCTCCACGAGCAGTACTTC. Translated: CATSEGTSLHEQYF.